One sample yielded the 15 T cell receptor beta chains listed below, sequenced in a study of T cell responses to AZD1222 COVID-19 vaccine. Libraries were prepared by immunoSEQ multiplex PCR; TCRdb keeps only in-frame clonotypes and omits some of them. Here the sample spans 55,000 to 75,000 clones, 75% to 90% being singletons. The sequenced sample was peripheral blood, obtained on day 0 of AZD1222 vaccination. These receptors originate from an adult in good health.

This sequence joins TRBV7-6 and TRBJ2-3, with 10 bases matching TRBD2. Germline CDR1 is SGHVS and CDR2 is FNYEAQ. Trimming removed 2 bases from V and 2 bases from J; junction bases left unmatched: 10. CDR3 length: 18 amino acids. CDR3 sequence reads: CASSLRPTSGIYTDTQYF. The CDR3 nucleotides are TGTGCCAGCAGCTTAAGGCCTACTAGCGGGATATACACAGATACGCAGTATTTT. Filled out from reference TRBV7-6 and TRBJ2-3, the complete variable domain reads GAGVSQSPRYKVTKRGQDVALRCDPISGHVSLYWYRQALGQGPEFLTYFNYEAQQDKSGLPNDRFSAERPEGSISTLTIQRTEQRDSAMYRCASSLRPTSGIYTDTQYFGPGTRLTVL.

The genes are TRBV5-1 and TRBJ2-2; D gene uncertain. Germline V gene lookup returns CDR1 SGHRS and CDR2 YFSETQ. This CDR3 has 12 residues. The V end was cut by 4 bases, the J end by 7 bases, with 8 bases between. CDR3 protein: CASSNVGGELFF. CDR3 coding DNA: TGCGCCAGCAGCAACGTCGGCGGGGAGCTGTTTTTT. Filled out from reference TRBV5-1 and TRBJ2-2, the complete variable domain reads KAGVTQTPRYLIKTRGQQVTLSCSPISGHRSVSWYQQTPGQGLQFLFEYFSETQRNKGNFPGRFSGRQFSNSRSEMNVSTLELGDSALYLCASSNVGGELFFGEGSRLTVL.

This chain connects TRBV11-3 to TRBJ2-5, with D unclear. The CDR3 loop spans 13 amino acids. Between the trimmed V and J ends, which lost 7 bases and 3 bases, there was a span of 12 bases. Germline CDR1 SGHNT, CDR2 YENEEA. The CDR3 DNA sequence: TGTGCCAGCACCTCGACACCTAAAGAGACCCAGTACTTC. Translating it yields CASTSTPKETQYF.

The genes are TRBV4-1 and TRBJ1-1, with 7 bases fitting TRBD1. The ends lost 2 bases at V and 10 bases at J; junction bases unmatched: 4. CDR3 length: 12 amino acids. Germline V gene sequence: CDR1 MGHRA, CDR2 YSYEKL. CDR3 region: CASSQRQGTAFF. CDR3 DNA sequence: TGCGCCAGCAGCCAAAGACAGGGCACAGCTTTCTTT.

This chain connects TRBV5-4 to TRBJ1-2; TRBD1 might be the D (5 bases). This CDR3 contains 15 residues. The germline V gene encodes CDR1 SGHNT and CDR2 YYREEE (reference sequence). Trimming took 3 bases from V and 3 from J, leaving 15 bases between them. Here the CDR3 reads CASSWSGARDYGYTF. CDR3 DNA sequence: TGTGCCAGCAGCTGGAGTGGGGCGAGGGACTATGGCTACACCTTC.

The chain is built from TRBV10-3 and TRBJ2-1; 9 bases map to TRBD2. The trim removed 11 bases at V and 6 bases at J, leaving 8 bases unmatched. This CDR3 is built from 13 residues. CDR1 is ENHRY, CDR2 SYGVKD, per germline. The CDR3 coding sequence is TGTGCCGTAGCGGGAGTAATAGGCAATGAGCAGTTCTTC. This codes for CAVAGVIGNEQFF.

This clone showed up just a few times. The rearrangement uses TRBV24-1 and TRBJ2-7, with D unclear. V lost 4 bases, J lost 3 bases, and 3 bases lay in between. This CDR3 spans 11 amino acids. Per germline, CDR1 KGHDR and CDR2 SFDVKD. CDR3 protein: CATSDGYEQYF. CDR3 sequence (DNA): TGTGCCACCAGTGACGGCTACGAGCAGTACTTC.

This clone has only one observation. The chain employs TRBV4-1 and TRBJ1-2; possible D gene TRBD1, 6 bases. Germline-derived CDR1 and CDR2 are MGHRA and YSYEKL. This CDR3 has 15 residues. The germline V and J ends were trimmed by 5 bases and 3 bases, with 16 bases remaining between them. The CDR3 nucleotides read TGCGCCAGCAGCGGGGCAGGGGAACGGGACTATGGCTACACCTTC. It is translated as CASSGAGERDYGYTF.

The chain uses TRBV6-7 and TRBJ2-7, with TRBD1 as a possible D gene (5 bases). TRBV6-7 is an ORF, with its function uncertain. V lost 2 bases to trimming and J lost 2 bases, with 7 bases between them. The CDR3 spans 13 residues. CDR3 amino acids: CASSYDRPYEQYF. The CDR3 DNA sequence: TGTGCCAGCAGTTACGACAGACCCTACGAGCAGTACTTC.

The chain employs TRBV28 and TRBJ1-1, with D tentatively TRBD1 (5 bases). Trimming removed 6 bases from V and 6 bases from J, with 14 bases in between. The CDR3 covers 13 residues. CDR1 MDHEN and CDR2 SYDVKM come from the germline V gene. The CDR3 sequence: CASRPRGQPEAFF. In nucleotides, the CDR3 is TGTGCCAGCAGGCCGCGGGGCCAGCCTGAAGCTTTCTTT.

V and J are TRBV27 and TRBJ1-6, with a tentative D call TRBD1 (5 bases). Germline CDR1 reads MNHEY; CDR2 reads SMNVEV (reference sequence). This CDR3 region has 15 residues. The V and J ends lost 3 bases and 6 bases respectively, with 12 bases between them. CDR3 region: CASSFGGRVNSPLHF. The CDR3 DNA reads TGTGCCAGCAGTTTCGGTGGCAGGGTTAATTCACCCCTCCACTTT.

This clone was observed once. The chain links TRBV5-1 to TRBJ1-1; perhaps TRBD1 as D (5 bases). V lost 3 bases and J lost 8, with 14 bases in between. Per the germline V gene, CDR1 is SGHRS and CDR2 is YFSETQ. This CDR3 is 13 amino acids long. The CDR3 nucleotides read TGCGCCAGCAGCTGGCGGGACGGAGCCGAAGCTTTCTTT. It translates to CASSWRDGAEAFF.

The CDR3 region has the DNA TGTGCCAGCAGCCGACGCTCTCCCGGACTAGCGGATACCTACGAGCAGTACTTC. Translation: CASSRRSPGLADTYEQYF. J is TRBJ2-7 and V is TRBV11-3; the match to TRBD2 covers 10 bases. Germline V gives CDR1 SGHNT, CDR2 YENEEA. V lost 5 bases, J lost 2 bases, and 15 bases stayed unmatched. The CDR3 is 18 amino acids.

V is TRBV5-5 and J is TRBJ2-7, with 8 bases identical to TRBD2. In germline, CDR1 is SGHKS, CDR2 YYEKEE (reference sequence). V shed 0 bases, J shed 2 bases, and the junction held 10 bases outside the gene matches. CDR3 length: 17 residues. The CDR3 protein is CASSLAGGGQYAYEQYF. The CDR3 DNA sequence: TGTGCCAGCAGCTTGGCCGGGGGGGGCCAATACGCCTACGAGCAGTACTTC.

The V gene is TRBV27, the J gene TRBJ2-7, with a tentative D call TRBD2 (6 bases). Deletions cut 4 bases from V and 0 bases from J, with 13 bases between. The germline V gene encodes CDR1 MNHEY and CDR2 SMNVEV (reference sequence). The CDR3 extends over 15 amino acids. CDR3 amino acids: CASSSGTASSYEQYF. In DNA form, the CDR3 reads TGTGCCAGCAGTTCCGGGACTGCTTCCTCCTACGAGCAGTACTTC.